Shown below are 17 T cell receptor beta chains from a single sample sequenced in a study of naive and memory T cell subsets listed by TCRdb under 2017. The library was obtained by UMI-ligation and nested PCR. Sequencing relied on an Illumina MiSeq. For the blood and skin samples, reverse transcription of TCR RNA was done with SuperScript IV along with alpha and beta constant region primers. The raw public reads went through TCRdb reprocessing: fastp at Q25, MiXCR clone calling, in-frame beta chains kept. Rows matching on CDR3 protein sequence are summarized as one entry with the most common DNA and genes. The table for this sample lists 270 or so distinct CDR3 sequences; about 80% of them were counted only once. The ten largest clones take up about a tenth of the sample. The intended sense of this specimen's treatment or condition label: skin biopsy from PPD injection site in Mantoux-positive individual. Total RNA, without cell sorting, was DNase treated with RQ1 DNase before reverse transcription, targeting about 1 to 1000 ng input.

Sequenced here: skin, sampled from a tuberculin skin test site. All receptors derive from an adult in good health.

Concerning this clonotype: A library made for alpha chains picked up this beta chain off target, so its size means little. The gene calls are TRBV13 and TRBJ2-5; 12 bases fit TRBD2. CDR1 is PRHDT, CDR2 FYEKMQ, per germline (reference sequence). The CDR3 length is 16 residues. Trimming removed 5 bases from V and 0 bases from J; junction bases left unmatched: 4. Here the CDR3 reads CASSHRTSGDQETQYF. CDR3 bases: TGTGCCAGCAGCCACCGGACTAGCGGGGACCAAGAGACCCAGTACTTC.

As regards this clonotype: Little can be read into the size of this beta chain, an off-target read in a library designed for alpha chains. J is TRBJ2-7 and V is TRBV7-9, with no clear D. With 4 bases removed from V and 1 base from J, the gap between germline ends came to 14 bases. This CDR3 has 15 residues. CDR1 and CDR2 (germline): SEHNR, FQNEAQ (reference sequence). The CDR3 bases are TGTGCCAGCAGCTCGGCCCCTACACTTTCCTACGAGCAGTACTTC. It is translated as CASSSAPTLSYEQYF.

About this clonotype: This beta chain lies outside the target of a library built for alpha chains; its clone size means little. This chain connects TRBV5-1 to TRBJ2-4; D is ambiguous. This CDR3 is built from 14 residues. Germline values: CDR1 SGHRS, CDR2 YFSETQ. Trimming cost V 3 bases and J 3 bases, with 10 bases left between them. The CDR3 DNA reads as TGCGCCAGCAGCTCGAATACGGGCAAAAACATTCAGTACTTC. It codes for CASSSNTGKNIQYF.

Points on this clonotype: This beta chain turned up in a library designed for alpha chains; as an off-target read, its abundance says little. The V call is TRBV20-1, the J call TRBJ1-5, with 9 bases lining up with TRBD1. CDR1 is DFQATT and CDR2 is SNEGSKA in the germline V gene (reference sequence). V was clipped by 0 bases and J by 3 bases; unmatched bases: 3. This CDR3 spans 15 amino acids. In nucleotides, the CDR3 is TGCAGTGCTAGAGACACAGGGGGCTCCAATCAGCCCCAGCATTTT. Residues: CSARDTGGSNQPQHF.

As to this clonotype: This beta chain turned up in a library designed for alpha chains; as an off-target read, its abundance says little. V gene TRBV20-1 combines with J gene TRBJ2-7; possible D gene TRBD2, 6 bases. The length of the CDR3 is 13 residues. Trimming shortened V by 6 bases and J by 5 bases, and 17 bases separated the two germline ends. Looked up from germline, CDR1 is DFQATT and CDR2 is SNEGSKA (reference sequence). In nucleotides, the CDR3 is TGCAGTGCCGCCGGGGGACCCACGGACGAGCAGTACTTC. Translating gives CSAAGGPTDEQYF.

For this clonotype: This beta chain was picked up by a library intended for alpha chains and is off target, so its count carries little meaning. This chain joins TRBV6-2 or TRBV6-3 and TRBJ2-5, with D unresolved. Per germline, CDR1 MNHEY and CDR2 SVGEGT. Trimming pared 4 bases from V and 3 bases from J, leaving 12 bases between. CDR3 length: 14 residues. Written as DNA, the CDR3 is TGTGCCAGCAGTTTGTTACAGTTCGAAGAGACCCAGTACTTC. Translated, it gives CASSLLQFEETQYF.

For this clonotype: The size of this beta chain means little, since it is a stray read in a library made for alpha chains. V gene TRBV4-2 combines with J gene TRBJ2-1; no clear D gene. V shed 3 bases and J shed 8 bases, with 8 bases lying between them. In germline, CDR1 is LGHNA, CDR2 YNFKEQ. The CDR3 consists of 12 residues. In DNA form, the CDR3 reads TGTGCCAGCAGCCAGGTAGCCGATGAGCAGTTCTTC. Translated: CASSQVADEQFF.

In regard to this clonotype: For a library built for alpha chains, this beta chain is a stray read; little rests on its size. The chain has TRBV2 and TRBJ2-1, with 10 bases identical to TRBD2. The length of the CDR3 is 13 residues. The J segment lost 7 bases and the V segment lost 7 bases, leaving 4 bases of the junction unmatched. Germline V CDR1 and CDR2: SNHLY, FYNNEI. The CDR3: CASTRTSGNEQFF. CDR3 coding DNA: TGTGCCAGCACCCGGACTAGCGGAAATGAGCAGTTCTTC.

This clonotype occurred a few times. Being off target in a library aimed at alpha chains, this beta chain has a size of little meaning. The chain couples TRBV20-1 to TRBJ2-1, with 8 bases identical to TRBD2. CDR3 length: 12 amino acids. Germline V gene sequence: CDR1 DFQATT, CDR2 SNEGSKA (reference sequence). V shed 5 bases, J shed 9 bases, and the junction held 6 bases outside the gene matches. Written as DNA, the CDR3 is TGCAGTGCTGTCGCGGGGGGTAGTGAGCAGTTCTTC. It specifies CSAVAGGSEQFF.

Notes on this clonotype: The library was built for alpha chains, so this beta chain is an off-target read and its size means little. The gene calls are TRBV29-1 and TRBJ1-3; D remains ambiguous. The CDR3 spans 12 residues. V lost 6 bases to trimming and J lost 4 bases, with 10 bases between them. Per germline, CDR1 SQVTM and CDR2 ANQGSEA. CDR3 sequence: CSVCLWGNTIYF. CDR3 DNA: TGCAGCGTATGTTTATGGGGAAACACCATATATTTT.

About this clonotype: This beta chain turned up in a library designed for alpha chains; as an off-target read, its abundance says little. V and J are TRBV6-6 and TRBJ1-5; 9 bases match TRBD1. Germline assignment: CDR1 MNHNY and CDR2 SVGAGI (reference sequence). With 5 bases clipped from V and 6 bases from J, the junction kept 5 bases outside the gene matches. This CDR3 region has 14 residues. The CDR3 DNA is TGTGCCAGCAGTACGACAGGGGGAGGTCAGCCCCAGCATTTT. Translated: CASSTTGGGQPQHF.

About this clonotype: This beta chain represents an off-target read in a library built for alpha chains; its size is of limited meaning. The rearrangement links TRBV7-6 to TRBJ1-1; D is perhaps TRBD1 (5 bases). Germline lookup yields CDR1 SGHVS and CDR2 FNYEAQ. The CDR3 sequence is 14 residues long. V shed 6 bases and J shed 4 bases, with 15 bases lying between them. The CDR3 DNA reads TGTGCCAGCAGTTCAGGGACCTGGGGCACTGAAGCTTTCTTT. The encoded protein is CASSSGTWGTEAFF.

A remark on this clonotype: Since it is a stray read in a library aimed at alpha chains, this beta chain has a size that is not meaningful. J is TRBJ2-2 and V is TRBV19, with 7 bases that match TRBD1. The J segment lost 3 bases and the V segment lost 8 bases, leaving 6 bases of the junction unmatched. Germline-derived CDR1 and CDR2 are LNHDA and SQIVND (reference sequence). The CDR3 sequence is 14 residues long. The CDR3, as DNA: TGTGCCAGTGGGGACAGTCTATACACCGGGGAGCTGTTTTTT. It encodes CASGDSLYTGELFF.

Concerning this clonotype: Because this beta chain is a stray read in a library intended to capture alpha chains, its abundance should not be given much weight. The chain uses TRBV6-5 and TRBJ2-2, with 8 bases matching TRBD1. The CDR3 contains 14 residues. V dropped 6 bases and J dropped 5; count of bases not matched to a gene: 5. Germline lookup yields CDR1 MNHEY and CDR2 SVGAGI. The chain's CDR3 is CASRPGQETGELFF. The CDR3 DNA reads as TGTGCCAGCAGACCGGGACAGGAGACCGGGGAGCTGTTTTTT.

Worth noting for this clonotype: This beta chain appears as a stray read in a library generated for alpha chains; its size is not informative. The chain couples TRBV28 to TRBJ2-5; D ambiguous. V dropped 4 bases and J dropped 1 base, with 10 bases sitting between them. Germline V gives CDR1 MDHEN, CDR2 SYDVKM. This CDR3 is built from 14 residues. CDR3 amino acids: CASSSPDVQETQYF. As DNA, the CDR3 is TGTGCCAGCAGTTCCCCGGACGTCCAAGAGACCCAGTACTTC.

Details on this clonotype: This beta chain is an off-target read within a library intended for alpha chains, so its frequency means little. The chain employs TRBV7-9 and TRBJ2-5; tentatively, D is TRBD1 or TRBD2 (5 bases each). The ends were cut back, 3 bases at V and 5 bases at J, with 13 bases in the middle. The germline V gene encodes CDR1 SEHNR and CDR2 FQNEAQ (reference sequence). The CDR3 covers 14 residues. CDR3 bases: TGTGCCAGCAGCTTCCTTGGGACGTACGAGACCCAGTACTTC. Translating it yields CASSFLGTYETQYF.

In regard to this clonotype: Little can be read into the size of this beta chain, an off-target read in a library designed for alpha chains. The CDR3 sequence is CASSSDSNYEQYF. The CDR3 DNA is TGCGCCAGCAGCTCAGACAGTAATTACGAGCAGTACTTC. The V and J genes are TRBV5-1 and TRBJ2-7; a weak D match, TRBD1 (5 bases). Germline V gene lookup returns CDR1 SGHRS and CDR2 YFSETQ. CDR3 length: 13 amino acids. V lost 3 bases, J lost 4 bases, and 11 bases lay in between.